The 8 T cell receptor beta chains below were found in one sample sequenced in a study of blood T cell repertoires in COVID-19. Method: immunoSEQ multiplex PCR; TCRdb's copy keeps in-frame clones and lacks some. The sample records about 73,000 clones, approximately 88% being singletons. Source material: peripheral blood. The receptors stem from an elderly man with active or convalescent COVID-19.

The chain couples TRBV18 to TRBJ1-2; TRBD1 might be the D (6 bases). CDR1 and CDR2 (germline): KGHSH, LQKENI. The CDR3 is 13 amino acids. With 6 bases removed from V and 7 bases from J, the gap between germline ends came to 15 bases. CDR3 sequence: CASSTSGAGGYTF. In nucleotides, the CDR3 is TGTGCCAGCTCGACGTCAGGGGCAGGTGGCTACACCTTC.

This clone has only one observation. The chain recombines TRBV6-5 with TRBJ2-6, with D possibly being TRBD2 (5 bases). Germline lookup yields CDR1 MNHEY and CDR2 SVGAGI. Trimming cost V 8 bases and J 1 base, with 9 bases left between them. This CDR3 spans 14 amino acids. The chain's CDR3 is CASRRGSGANVLTF. The CDR3 coding sequence is TGTGCCAGCCGACGGGGATCTGGGGCCAACGTCCTGACTTTC.

The J gene is TRBJ2-3, the V gene TRBV7-2; TRBD2 aligns across 7 bases. Losses at the gene ends were 5 bases for V and 5 bases for J; bases not matched to a gene: 10. This CDR3 contains 15 residues. Germline V gene lookup returns CDR1 SGHTA and CDR2 FQGNSA. CDR3 DNA sequence: TGTGCCAGCAGCCCTAGACGGGGGAGGGAAGATACGCAGTATTTT. Translating gives CASSPRRGREDTQYF.

This clone was picked up a small number of times. This chain connects TRBV29-1 to TRBJ2-3; D remains ambiguous. CDR1 and CDR2 from the germline V gene are SQVTM and ANQGSEA. CDR3 size: 13 residues. The V end was cut by 6 bases, the J end by 0 bases, with 10 bases between. CDR3 protein: CSVLLISTDTQYF. The CDR3 DNA follows: TGCAGCGTCCTACTCATTAGCACAGATACGCAGTATTTT.

The chain couples TRBV27 to TRBJ1-2; 8 bases are shared with TRBD1. The J segment lost 4 bases and the V segment lost 4 bases, leaving 5 bases of the junction unmatched. The CDR3 extends over 14 amino acids. Germline V lookup: CDR1 MNHEY, CDR2 SMNVEV (reference sequence). CDR3 sequence (DNA): TGTGCCAGCAGTTCCCGGACAGGGAGCTATGGCTACACCTTC. Its translation is CASSSRTGSYGYTF.

The rearrangement links TRBV27 to TRBJ2-1; 13 positions match TRBD2. V was clipped by 6 bases and J by 8 bases; unmatched bases: 16. This CDR3 is built from 18 residues. Germline V gene data show CDR1 as MNHEY and CDR2 as SMNVEV (reference sequence). CDR3 nucleotides: TGTGCCAGCAGCCGACAGCTATCCGGACTAGCGGGAGTCGATGAGCAGTTCTTC. This translates into CASSRQLSGLAGVDEQFF.

The chain employs TRBV10-2 and TRBJ1-1; D may be TRBD1 (5 bases). The V end lost 7 bases, the J end lost 7 bases, and 10 bases lay between the germline ends. The V gene's germline CDR1 is WSHSY and CDR2 SAAADI. The CDR3 totals 11 residues. DNA for the CDR3: TGCGCCAGCACAAAGGGGTATGAAGCTTTCTTT. This encodes CASTKGYEAFF.

The chain uses TRBV18 and TRBJ2-7, with TRBD1 matching over 7 bases. Germline CDR1 and CDR2: KGHSH and LQKENI. V trimming: 2 bases; J trimming: 6 bases; junction bases outside the gene matches: 4. This CDR3 is 13 amino acids long. DNA of the CDR3: TGTGCCAGCTCACCAGTAGGGGGCGGCGAGCAGTACTTC. It codes for CASSPVGGGEQYF.